Each of the 2 T cell receptor beta chains below was sequenced from the same sample in a study of human T cells and chemical hapten exposure. TCRdb recomputed calls from the RACE reads with MiXCR, one row per CDR3 protein. This table has about 85,000 distinct CDR3 sequences, roughly 10% appearing once. The time point denotes: patch test 2, 6 weeks after DPC sensitization. Treatment of the sample: therapeutic diphenylcyclopropenone sensitization with weekly scalp DPC. This sample comprised whole blood, obtained in connection with sensitization to the hapten diphenylcyclopropenone (DPC). These receptors all stem from a man aged 18 to 30 with alopecia areata. Some clones in this sample may be carry-over from other donors' samples.

The rearrangement uses TRBV6-2 or TRBV6-3 and TRBJ2-7; a possible D gene is TRBD1 (6 bases). CDR3 length: 16 residues. Germline CDR1 MNHEY, CDR2 SVGEGT. V was pared by 7 bases and J by 3 bases, with 22 bases between. This CDR3 reads CASTSNPSTGIYEQYF. Written as DNA, the CDR3 is TGTGCCAGCACCTCTAACCCATCAACAGGGATCTACGAGCAGTACTTC.

The V and J genes are TRBV10-3 and TRBJ1-1; 7 bases are shared with TRBD1. This CDR3 spans 12 amino acids. Losses at the gene ends were 4 bases for V and 10 bases for J; bases not matched to a gene: 6. The V gene's germline CDR1 is ENHRY and CDR2 SYGVKD. The CDR3 DNA reads TGTGCCATCAGTGTTGGAGGGGGCAGAGCTTTCTTT. Translating it yields CAISVGGGRAFF.